This TCR beta chain was retrieved from a study of shared clonotypes between healthy human individuals (TCRdb year 2020). Concerning the study at large: A couple of women and a few men aged 18 to 49 years were included in the cohort. Per donor, three plates each were used for CD4 naive and CD4 memory, two for CD8 naive, and one for CD8 memory. Different laboratories and diverse techniques were used to prepare libraries and sequence TCR repertoires, to increase sequencing depth and limit assay-specific biases. The study deeply sequenced blood TCR repertoires of 5 or 6 healthy adults to estimate repertoire size and the extent of clonotype sharing between individuals. Per donor, leukapheresis produced somewhere between about 0.9 and 9.5 billion PBMCs.

For the CD8 naive samples, CD45RO-negative cells were positively selected for CCR7, yielding a CD45RA+CCR7+ population from which TemRA cells were excluded. The donors were healthy, HIV-negative adults who had no recently reported acute infections or vaccinations. Only Caucasian adults living in Nashville, Tennessee, USA were represented among the donors. After blood collection by leukapheresis, PBMCs were isolated using Ficoll-Histopaque density gradient centrifugation and then cryopreserved in the vapor phase of liquid nitrogen. Analytical flow cytometry was used to check the purity and quantity of each magnetically sorted T cell population. Genomic DNA was isolated from each sorted fraction and quantified by UV absorbance on a Nanodrop 2000c. TCR CDR3 regions were amplified from genomic DNA by multiplex PCR using the deep immunoSEQ assay. Extracted genomic DNA from each cell subset was distributed evenly across all wells of several immunoSEQ 96-well plates, and each plate was treated as a replicate. For sorted subsets, approximately 0.2 ug of genomic DNA, equivalent to around 31,000 T cell genomes, went into each replicate PCR. The purified libraries were quantified using a Qubit 3.0 fluorometer, sized with a Bioanalyzer 2100, and then quantified again using the KAPA Library Quantification kit. A separate single-read 150-cycle Illumina NextSeq 550 flow cell was used to sequence each immunoSEQ 96-well plate. Regarding the original processing steps: The immunoSEQ output contained only junctional sequences without quality scores, so filtering could not match that applied to full-length reads. Sequences were annotated with PyIR, a Python wrapper for IgBLAST v1.9, using IMGT germline references to assign V/J genes and CDR3. Reads were removed for weak V/J assignments (E-value above 1e-6), missing CDR3, stop codons, out-of-frame junctions, or ambiguous translated residues. V3J clonotypes were defined as sequences sharing an identical inferred V gene, J gene, and CDR3 amino acid sequence. Percentage overlap between repertoires was computed as shared unique clonotypes divided by the size of the smaller repertoire. Richness of each repertoire was evaluated using RTK rarefaction, the Chao1 estimator, and Recon v2.1 estimates of unobserved clonotypes. Generation probabilities for all TCRbeta clonotypes obtained by the gDNA method from four donors were computed using OLGA. TCRdb re-hosts the immuneACCESS table, in-frame sequences only. Its copies lack some clones; in the studies checked, an unresolved V gene accounts for under half of them, and the cause for the rest is not known. Clone size and the V and J calls come from that table; the DNA yielded D and trimming. The sample includes more than 600,000 clones, with about 90% observed a single time. 20% to 25% of the sample is in the top ten clones.

Concerning this clone itself: Its cognate antigen has yet to be identified. No base quality information exists; no much larger clone differs at one position.

Results the study describes overall, beyond this receptor: Pairwise subsampling led to the expectation that sequencing depth would affect the degree of clonotype sharing among donors. Sampling was restricted to blood, and TCR repertoires in tissue are likely to differ from TCR repertoires in blood. Compared with non-shared clonotypes, the clonotypes found in all four sorted-subset donors had higher generation probabilities. Estimated clonotype richness was generally larger for naive than for memory subsets. The genetic and exposure-history diversity represented was limited by the small number of donors. Incomplete sequencing was indicated by rarefaction of sorted-subset datasets, despite the large sequencing depth. About 5% of naive CD4, 3.5% of naive CD8, roughly 2.4% of memory CD4, and more than 0.35% of memory CD8 clonotypes were shared across four donors.

The CDR3 sequence holds 14 residues, the cysteine and phenylalanine included. This entry keeps only the CDR3 DNA: 42 bases, framed from base 1. The germline V gene encodes CDR1 MDHEN and CDR2 SYDVKM. V and J are truncated by 3 bases and 2 bases respectively, leaving an intervening sequence of 8 bases. The source is a man aged 25 to 40 in good health. Sequenced sample: naive CD8+ T cells sorted from blood. This sample's cell subset or site label indicates: CD45RA+CCR7+. The chain employs TRBV28 and TRBJ1-3, with an unclear D gene assignment. The DNA is TGTGCCAGCAGTTTTCCAAGGGCTGGAAACACCATATATTTT. Translated, this gives CASSFPRAGNTIYF.